These 22 T cell receptor beta chains were sequenced from one sample in a study of CD8+ T cells in alopecia areata. TCR sequencing used cDNA made by reverse transcription of extracted RNA. Data came from immunoSEQ multiplex PCR; TCRdb stores just in-frame clones and leaves some out. Of 150,000 to 200,000 clones in the sample, about 61% were seen once. The treatment here: oral pan-JAK inhibitor, 5-10 mg twice daily. Sequenced here: CD4+ T cells sorted from blood, sampled between weeks 55 and 65, from a patient treated with tofacitinib. Every receptor here comes from a human donor with alopecia areata.

The count of this clone is one. The chain links TRBV4-2 to TRBJ2-5; 7 bases match TRBD1. The ends lost 3 bases at V and 4 bases at J; junction bases unmatched: 2. This CDR3 spans 13 amino acids. In germline, CDR1 is LGHNA, CDR2 YNFKEQ. CDR3 coding DNA: TGTGCCAGCAGCCAGGGACAGAGAGAGACCCAGTACTTC. The encoded protein is CASSQGQRETQYF.

J is TRBJ2-3 and V is TRBV5-1, with D maybe TRBD1 (6 bases). The V end lost 7 bases, the J end lost 0 bases, and 12 bases lay between the germline ends. CDR3 size: 14 residues. Germline CDR1 SGHRS, CDR2 YFSETQ. CDR3 nucleotide sequence: TGCGCCAGCCTCAGGGGATCTAGCACAGATACGCAGTATTTT. Amino acid sequence: CASLRGSSTDTQYF.

This clone has a handful of counts. The chain has TRBV5-1 and TRBJ1-1, with no clear D. Germline V CDR1 and CDR2: SGHRS, YFSETQ. V lost 0 bases, J lost 0 bases, and 12 bases lay in between. The CDR3 runs 16 residues. CDR3 sequence reads: CASSLAYTAMNTEAFF. The CDR3 nucleotides read TGCGCCAGCAGCTTGGCCTATACCGCTATGAACACTGAAGCTTTCTTT.

V usage is TRBV29-1 and J usage is TRBJ1-5; 9 nucleotides align to TRBD1. Germline-derived CDR1 and CDR2 are SQVTM and ANQGSEA. This CDR3 comprises 16 residues. V lost 5 bases, J lost 4 bases, and 12 bases stayed unmatched. The CDR3 is CSVIITGQGRNQPQHF. The DNA of the CDR3 is TGCAGCGTTATAATAACGGGACAGGGACGTAATCAGCCCCAGCATTTT.

The chain is built from TRBV7-9 and TRBJ2-1; 9 bases are a match to TRBD2. CDR1 is SEHNR and CDR2 is FQNEAQ in the germline V gene (reference sequence). Germline trimming cut 5 bases from V and 10 bases from J; bases unmatched to any gene: 6. The CDR3 contains 13 residues. In nucleotides, the CDR3 is TGTGCCAGCAGCCTATTAGCGGGGGCCGAGCAGTTCTTC. Its translation: CASSLLAGAEQFF.

To note about this clone: Other DNA sequences within the sample encode an identical CDR3. The chain has TRBV5-1 and TRBJ1-2; D may be TRBD1 (5 bases). Trimming removed 0 bases from V and 5 bases from J, with 8 bases in between. CDR1 is SGHRS and CDR2 is YFSETQ in the germline V gene. This CDR3 spans 13 amino acids. Written as DNA, the CDR3 is TGCGCCAGCAGCTTGGAGGGGACGTATGGCTACACCTTC. Amino acids: CASSLEGTYGYTF.

The V gene is TRBV11-2, the J gene TRBJ2-7, with 8 bases fitting TRBD1. This CDR3 is 17 amino acids long. Germline assignment: CDR1 SGHAT and CDR2 FQNNGV. V lost 7 bases to trimming and J lost 0 bases; unmatched junction nucleotides: 14. CDR3 sequence reads: CASTPVGTGYNSYEQYF. The CDR3 DNA sequence: TGTGCCAGCACCCCTGTGGGGACAGGTTATAACTCCTACGAGCAGTACTTC.

The rearrangement uses TRBV6-1 and TRBJ1-6, with D unclear. This CDR3 contains 14 residues. V was shortened by 5 bases and J by 9 bases, with 14 bases between the two germline ends. CDR1 and CDR2 (germline): MNHNS, SASEGT. The CDR3 coding sequence is TGTGCCAGCAGTAGCCTGCATCCGGGTTCACCCCTCCACTTT. As protein: CASSSLHPGSPLHF.

V usage is TRBV27 and J usage is TRBJ1-1, with D perhaps matching TRBD1 (5 bases). Trimming cost V 7 bases and J 5 bases, with 20 bases left between them. Germline assignment: CDR1 MNHEY and CDR2 SMNVEV (reference sequence). The CDR3 loop spans 15 amino acids. The CDR3 DNA sequence: TGTGCCAGCACCACAAGATGGAGGGGAAGGACTGAAGCTTTCTTT. It yields the protein CASTTRWRGRTEAFF.

This clone turned up a few times. Here the CDR3 DNA reads TGTGCCAGCAGTGTCCACCAAGGGAGTTCGGAGCAGTTCTTC. Amino acids: CASSVHQGSSEQFF. The chain links TRBV2 to TRBJ2-1; a possible D gene is TRBD2 (5 bases). Per the germline V gene, CDR1 is SNHLY and CDR2 is FYNNEI. The CDR3 is 14 amino acids. The V end was cut by 4 bases, the J end by 10 bases, with 17 bases between.

The CDR3 protein is CASSSIPDRIYEQYF. CDR3 bases: TGTGCCAGCAGTTCTATCCCGGACAGGATTTACGAGCAGTACTTC. The chain has TRBV27 and TRBJ2-7; 7 positions match TRBD1. The junction had 10 bases not matched to a gene; V was cut back by 4 bases and J by 4 bases. The CDR3 runs 15 residues. Germline V CDR1 and CDR2: MNHEY, SMNVEV (reference sequence).

In this sample, this clone turned up many times. The chain joins TRBV4-1 to TRBJ1-6; tentatively, D is TRBD1 (6 bases). From germline, CDR1 is MGHRA and CDR2 YSYEKL. V lost 1 base to trimming and J lost 8 bases, with 9 bases between them. The CDR3 is 14 residues long. CDR3 loop: CASSQVGGYSPLHF. CDR3 sequence (DNA): TGCGCCAGCAGCCAAGTAGGGGGGTATTCACCCCTCCACTTT.

CDR3 residues: CSVGSVMNTEAFF. The CDR3 DNA reads as TGCAGCGTTGGCTCTGTTATGAACACTGAAGCTTTCTTT. The rearrangement links TRBV29-1 to TRBJ1-1; D not resolved. Trimming shortened V by 4 bases and J by 0 bases, and 9 bases separated the two germline ends. From germline, CDR1 is SQVTM and CDR2 ANQGSEA. This CDR3 is built from 13 residues.

The chain combines TRBV29-1 with TRBJ2-5; D ambiguous. The germline V and J ends were trimmed by 4 bases and 4 bases, with 10 bases remaining between them. The CDR3 extends over 12 amino acids. Germline V gene sequence: CDR1 SQVTM, CDR2 ANQGSEA. Here the CDR3 reads CSVGGRIETQYF. The CDR3, as DNA: TGCAGCGTTGGAGGCAGGATAGAGACCCAGTACTTC.

The rearrangement links TRBV29-1 to TRBJ2-6, with 10 nucleotides matching TRBD1. This CDR3 comprises 16 residues. The germline CDR1 and CDR2 sequences are SQVTM and ANQGSEA. V trimming: 6 bases; J trimming: 2 bases; junction bases outside the gene matches: 7. The CDR3 bases are TGCAGCGTCAATCCCGGGACAGGGGCTGGGGCCAACGTCCTGACTTTC. Its protein is CSVNPGTGAGANVLTF.

This clone was seen only a few times. The chain has TRBV4-1 and TRBJ2-5, with TRBD2 identical over 12 bases. V was clipped by 3 bases and J by 3 bases; unmatched bases: 8. Germline V gene data show CDR1 as MGHRA and CDR2 as YSYEKL. The CDR3 length is 17 residues. The chain's CDR3 is CASSHFTLAGGEETQYF. The CDR3 DNA sequence: TGCGCCAGCAGCCATTTCACCCTAGCGGGGGGGGAAGAGACCCAGTACTTC.

The chain combines TRBV28 with TRBJ2-3, with 8 bases lining up with TRBD1. Germline V gene data show CDR1 as MDHEN and CDR2 as SYDVKM. The CDR3 is made up of 16 amino acids. V dropped 5 bases and J dropped 4; count of bases not matched to a gene: 11. The CDR3 sequence is CASSRPGRGPADTQYF. CDR3 sequence (DNA): TGTGCCAGCAGTCGCCCCGGCAGGGGGCCGGCAGATACGCAGTATTTT.

CDR3 sequence reads: CASDYSGQETQYF. The CDR3 nucleotides are TGTGCCAGCGACTATAGCGGACAAGAGACCCAGTACTTC. The genes are TRBV6-1 and TRBJ2-5; maybe TRBD2 (6 bases). CDR3 length: 13 amino acids. CDR1 MNHNS and CDR2 SASEGT come from the germline V gene. Trimming took 8 bases from V and 2 from J, leaving 12 bases between them.

This clone came up a few times. The chain joins TRBV29-1 to TRBJ1-4; the D is unclear. The V gene lost 7 bases and the J gene lost 6 bases, with 18 bases spanning the gap. Germline CDR1 SQVTM, CDR2 ANQGSEA. The CDR3 loop spans 14 amino acids. DNA of the CDR3: TGCAGCGGGACGGTGGACCTTCTGGATGAAAAACTGTTTTTT. It yields the protein CSGTVDLLDEKLFF.

This clone was counted between two and nine times. This CDR3 is also generated by other DNA sequences in the sample. The V call is TRBV29-1, the J call TRBJ2-5; no clear D. Germline-derived CDR1 and CDR2 are SQVTM and ANQGSEA. This CDR3 spans 10 amino acids. Trimming took 6 bases from V and 3 from J, leaving 5 bases between them. This CDR3 reads CSVAKETQYF. For the CDR3, the DNA is TGCAGCGTGGCGAAAGAGACCCAGTACTTC.

The chain joins TRBV6-6 to TRBJ2-3, with no clear D. Trimming stripped 6 bases from V and 2 bases from J, with 6 bases between. The CDR3 runs to 12 residues. Germline lookup yields CDR1 MNHNY and CDR2 SVGAGI (reference sequence). The chain's CDR3 is CASSRDTDTQYF. CDR3 nucleotide sequence: TGTGCCAGCAGCCGAGACACAGATACGCAGTATTTT.

The chain carries TRBV29-1 and TRBJ2-5; 11 nucleotides align to TRBD2. This CDR3 comprises 17 residues. The germline gives CDR1 SQVTM, CDR2 ANQGSEA. V shed 7 bases and J 5 bases; nucleotides not matched to a gene: 18. The CDR3 DNA follows: TGCAGCGGAATACTAGCGGGGGTGCAAGTGTGGAGGGAGACCCAGTACTTC. This sequence encodes CSGILAGVQVWRETQYF.